The sequence of this T cell receptor beta chain was determined in a study of blood T cell repertoires in COVID-19. Study summary: The United States, Italy and Spain were the sources of the acute and convalescent COVID-19 samples. PBMCs, B-cell-depleted T cells, or T cells were the source of the cDNA or gDNA that made up the material.

Germline trimming cut 8 bases from V and 8 bases from J; bases unmatched to any gene: 7. CDR1 and CDR2 from the germline V gene are SNHLY and FYNNEI. The CDR3 runs to 13 residues. Methods used by the authors: Scientists estimated how many nucleated cells there were by amplifying reference gene primers. Here immunoSEQ multiplex PCR was the method, and the copy in TCRdb shows in-frame clones only, minus some. V and J calls and clone size are as listed in that table; D and trimming were resolved from the DNA. The table includes almost 500,000 clones, approximately 86% detected once. The chain employs TRBV2 and TRBJ2-1; TRBD1 matches 9 bases. The sequence came from a woman aged 60-75 years who had recovered from COVID-19. Sequencing was performed on PBMCs or T cells enriched from blood (not recorded which). CDR3 amino acids: CASGGQGFDEQFF. Here the CDR3 DNA reads TGTGCCAGCGGGGGACAGGGTTTCGATGAGCAGTTCTTC. The full variable domain, with the rest looked up from reference TRBV2 and TRBJ2-1, is EPEVTQTPSHQVTQMGQEVILRCVPISNHLYFYWYRQILGQKVEFLVSFYNNEISEKSEIFDDQFSVERPDGSNFTLKIRSTKLEDSAMYFCASGGQGFDEQFFGPGTRLTVL.